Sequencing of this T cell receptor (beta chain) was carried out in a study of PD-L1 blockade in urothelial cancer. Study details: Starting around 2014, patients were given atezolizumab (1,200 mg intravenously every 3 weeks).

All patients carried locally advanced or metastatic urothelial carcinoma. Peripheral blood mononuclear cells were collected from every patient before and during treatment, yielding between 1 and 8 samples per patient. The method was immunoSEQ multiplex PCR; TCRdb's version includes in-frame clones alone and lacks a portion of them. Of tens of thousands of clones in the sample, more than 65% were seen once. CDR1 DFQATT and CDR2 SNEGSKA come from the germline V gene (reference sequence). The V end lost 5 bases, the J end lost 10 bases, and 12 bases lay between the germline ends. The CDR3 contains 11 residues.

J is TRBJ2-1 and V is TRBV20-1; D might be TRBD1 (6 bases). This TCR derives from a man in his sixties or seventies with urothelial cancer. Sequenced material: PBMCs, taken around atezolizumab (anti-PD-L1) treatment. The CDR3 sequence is CSAGGLREQFF. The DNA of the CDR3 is TGCAGTGCTGGGGGCCTTCGGGAGCAGTTCTTC.